Included here is one T cell receptor (beta chain) sequence, with context. No antigen is known for it. The CDR3 consists of 14 residues. V shed 4 bases and J 3 bases; nucleotides not matched to a gene: 4. Germline CDR1 ENHRY, CDR2 SYGVKD. The sample originates from a study of shared clonotypes between healthy human individuals. As handled by the study authors: Filtering differed because ImmunoSEQ produced junction-only sequences that carried no quality scores. Some clones are missing from TCRdb's copy, which holds only in-frame ones; the method was immunoSEQ multiplex PCR. Clonal size and the V and J genes are those of that table, whereas D and trimming came from the DNA. The top ten hold about 0.054% of the sample, which has approximately 500,000 clones, 96% seen once. The study, taken as a whole, reports: Naive subsets generally had larger estimated richness than memory subsets.

The genes are TRBV10-3 and TRBJ2-7, with 9 bases aligning to TRBD2. The sample was naive CD4+ T cells sorted from blood. Subset reported: CD45RA+ positively selected. The clonotype comes from a woman younger than 45 in good health. CDR3: CAISVSGSIYEQYF. For the CDR3, the DNA is TGTGCCATCAGTGTTAGCGGGAGCATCTACGAGCAGTACTTC.